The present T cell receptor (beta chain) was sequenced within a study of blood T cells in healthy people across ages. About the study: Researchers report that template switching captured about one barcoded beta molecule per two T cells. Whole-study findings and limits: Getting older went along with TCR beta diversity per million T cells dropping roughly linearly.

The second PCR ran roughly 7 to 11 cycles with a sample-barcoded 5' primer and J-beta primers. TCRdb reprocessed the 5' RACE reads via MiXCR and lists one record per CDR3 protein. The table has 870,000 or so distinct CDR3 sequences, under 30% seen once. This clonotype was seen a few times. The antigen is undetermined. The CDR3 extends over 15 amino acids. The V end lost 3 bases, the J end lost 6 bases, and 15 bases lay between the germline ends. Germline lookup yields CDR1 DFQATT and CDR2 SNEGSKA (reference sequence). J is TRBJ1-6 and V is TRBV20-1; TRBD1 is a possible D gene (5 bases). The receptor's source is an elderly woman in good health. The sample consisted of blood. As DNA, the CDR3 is TGCAGTGCTAGTTGGGGGGGGTCAGGTAATTCACCCCTCCACTTT. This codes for CSASWGGSGNSPLHF.